This T cell receptor (beta chain) was recovered during a study of PD-1 blockade in mismatch repair-deficient tumors. Background on the study: Patients had around twelve mismatch repair-deficient cancer types, all previously treated and progressing.

Three pembrolizumab responders had their TCRs sequenced. V lost 5 bases, J lost 7 bases, and 14 bases lay in between. Germline CDR1 and CDR2: MNHEY and SVGAGI. The CDR3 consists of 13 residues. Study conclusions and caveats: After pembrolizumab, tumor-resident clones rose rapidly, then generally contracted before radiologic responses.

Note on this clone: What it recognizes is unknown.

Some clones are missing from TCRdb's copy, which holds only in-frame ones; the method was immunoSEQ multiplex PCR. The table shows tens of thousands of clones, with roughly 80% occurring only once. The sequence was collected from an adult with mismatch repair-deficient cancer. The chain employs TRBV6-5 and TRBJ1-1, with a weak D call TRBD1 (6 bases). The sequences come from PBMCs, collected before pembrolizumab treatment. The CDR3 DNA reads as TGTGCCAGCAGTAGACCAGGGACATTTGAAGCTTTCTTT. It codes for CASSRPGTFEAFF.